A single sample is the source of the 27 T cell receptor beta chains below, sequenced in a study of patients and donors after allogeneic stem cell transplantation (dated by TCRdb to 2018 to 2021). Libraries were made using RT-PCR. The reads were generated on a NextSeq 550. TCRdb redid the processing of the public reads, applying fastp at Q25 and MiXCR, and retained in-frame beta chains. Rows are combined by CDR3 protein, so each entry shows the most common genes and DNA. This sample holds about 960,000 distinct CDR3 sequences; roughly 18% were observed only once. Of the sample, 5% to 6.5% falls within the top ten clones. The sequenced sample consisted of blood, either unsorted or a sorted T cell fraction (not recorded which). These TCRs come from a human donor who was either an allogeneic HSCT recipient or a stem cell or donor lymphocyte infusion donor (not recorded which). It is not recorded whose cells these are; they may come from a transplant donor.

This clonotype came up many times. V usage is TRBV29-1 and J usage is TRBJ2-5; no clear D. The CDR3 covers 11 residues. Deletions cut 8 bases from V and 1 base from J, with 8 bases between. The germline gives CDR1 SQVTM, CDR2 ANQGSEA. The CDR3 protein is CSTGLQETQYF. The CDR3 bases are TGCAGCACCGGGCTCCAAGAGACCCAGTACTTC.

V gene TRBV6-2 or TRBV6-3 combines with J gene TRBJ1-2, with D perhaps matching TRBD1 (5 bases). The CDR3 sequence is 13 residues long. V lost 0 bases and J lost 8, with 10 bases in between. Germline V gene lookup returns CDR1 MNHEY and CDR2 SVGEGT. CDR3 in amino acids: CASSYSTGDGYTF. Here the CDR3 DNA reads TGTGCCAGCAGTTACTCGACCGGGGACGGCTACACCTTC.

This chain joins TRBV7-2 and TRBJ1-2; D call uncertain. The length of the CDR3 is 15 residues. Germline V lookup: CDR1 SGHTA, CDR2 FQGNSA. Trimming stripped 1 base from V and 7 bases from J, with 16 bases between. The CDR3 DNA is TGTGCCAGCAGCTTAGGCATAGGCAAGGCGGTTGGCTACACCTTC. Residues: CASSLGIGKAVGYTF.

This clonotype showed up many times. The chain couples TRBV28 to TRBJ2-3; perhaps TRBD1 as D (6 bases). The CDR3 totals 14 residues. V was cut by 7 bases and J by 2 bases, with 13 bases left in between. Germline CDR1 and CDR2: MDHEN and SYDVKM. The CDR3 region is CASNPGASTDTQYF. CDR3 sequence (DNA): TGTGCCAGCAATCCAGGGGCTTCCACAGATACGCAGTATTTT.

This chain uses TRBV29-1 with TRBJ2-1, with 10 bases that match TRBD2. The CDR3 is 16 amino acids. V lost 6 bases, J lost 7 bases, and 15 bases stayed unmatched. Germline V gene lookup returns CDR1 SQVTM and CDR2 ANQGSEA. DNA for the CDR3: TGCAGCGTCCTCCAATCCGGGACTAGCGAACGGAATGAGCAGTTCTTC. Translating gives CSVLQSGTSERNEQFF.

This clonotype was detected only a few times. The rearrangement joins TRBV5-1 to TRBJ2-5, with a possible D match to TRBD2 (6 bases). This CDR3 is 15 amino acids long. From germline, CDR1 is SGHRS and CDR2 YFSETQ. V was shortened by 4 bases and J by 0 bases, with 13 bases between the two germline ends. The CDR3 here is CASSAEGLYQETQYF. The CDR3 region has the DNA TGCGCCAGCAGCGCGGAGGGCTTGTACCAAGAGACCCAGTACTTC.

The chain uses TRBV29-1 and TRBJ2-7; the D is unclear. The V end lost 3 bases, the J end lost 3 bases, and 9 bases lay between the germline ends. Per germline, CDR1 SQVTM and CDR2 ANQGSEA. This CDR3 spans 12 amino acids. The CDR3 loop reads CSVEGGDYEQYF. CDR3 nucleotide sequence: TGCAGCGTTGAGGGCGGTGACTACGAGCAGTACTTC.

This clonotype was seen only a few times. The chain couples TRBV6-1 to TRBJ1-2, with 7 bases aligning to TRBD1. Germline-derived CDR1 and CDR2 are MNHNS and SASEGT. J gave up 0 bases and V 8 bases, and 3 bases lay outside the gene matches. This CDR3 comprises 13 residues. CDR3 sequence: CASQGGTNYGYTF. In DNA, the CDR3 is TGTGCCAGCCAGGGGGGCACTAACTATGGCTACACCTTC.

This clonotype was counted only a few times. The chain links TRBV12-3 or TRBV12-4 to TRBJ2-1; 8 nucleotides match TRBD2. The V gene end was trimmed by 5 bases and the J gene end by 8 bases; junction bases not matched to a gene: 11. This CDR3 region has 15 residues. The CDR3 DNA sequence: TGTGCCAGCAGTGGAAGCGGGAGAGGCTTCGATGAGCAGTTCTTC. Residues: CASSGSGRGFDEQFF.

The chain is built from TRBV11-2 and TRBJ1-2, with D tentatively TRBD1 (5 bases). Germline CDR1 and CDR2: SGHAT and FQNNGV. Trimming shortened V by 1 base and J by 6 bases, and 21 bases separated the two germline ends. The CDR3 extends over 17 amino acids. The CDR3 loop reads CASSLGGSDRVSNGYTF. The CDR3, as DNA: TGTGCCAGCAGCTTAGGGGGATCCGACAGAGTTTCGAATGGCTACACCTTC.

In DNA form, the CDR3 reads TGTGCCAGCAGCCACAGCCAAGATACGCAGTATTTT. This encodes CASSHSQDTQYF. The chain recombines TRBV14 with TRBJ2-3; D call uncertain. V dropped 3 bases and J dropped 5 bases, with 6 bases sitting between them. Germline loops: CDR1 SGHDN, CDR2 FVKESK. This CDR3 has 12 residues.

The chain carries TRBV9 and TRBJ1-1; TRBD1 might be the D (5 bases). CDR1 is SGDLS and CDR2 is YYNGEE in the germline V gene. Deletions cut 0 bases from V and 11 bases from J, with 11 bases between. This CDR3 is built from 12 residues. CDR3 residues: CASSVEGGVAFF. For the CDR3, the DNA is TGTGCCAGCAGCGTAGAGGGAGGGGTGGCTTTCTTT.

The rearrangement links TRBV2 to TRBJ2-7, with a possible D match to TRBD2 (5 bases). From germline, CDR1 is SNHLY and CDR2 FYNNEI. Between the trimmed V and J ends, which lost 3 bases and 5 bases, there was a span of 14 bases. The CDR3 contains 14 residues. CDR3 nucleotide sequence: TGTGCCAGCAGTGATGCGTTCGACGGGGACGAGCAGTACTTC. This sequence encodes CASSDAFDGDEQYF.

Only a few counts were recorded for this clonotype. V and J are TRBV13 and TRBJ1-3; no clear D gene. This CDR3 has 15 amino acids. Germline V lookup: CDR1 PRHDT, CDR2 FYEKMQ (reference sequence). V was pared by 6 bases and J by 1 base, with 13 bases between. The DNA of the CDR3 is TGTGCCAGCAGGGAGGCGGGGATATCTGGAAACACCATATATTTT. Translated: CASREAGISGNTIYF.

This sequence joins TRBV7-2 and TRBJ2-3; 12 bases agree with TRBD2. This CDR3 has 14 residues. V shed 0 bases, J shed 10 bases, and the junction held 2 bases outside the gene matches. Germline V gene sequence: CDR1 SGHTA, CDR2 FQGNSA. The CDR3 spells CASSLALAGGPQYF. The CDR3, as DNA: TGTGCCAGCAGCTTAGCGCTAGCGGGGGGGCCGCAGTATTTT. Looking up the rest from reference TRBV7-2 and TRBJ2-3 gives the full variable domain: GAGVSQSPSNKVTEKGKDVELRCDPISGHTALYWYRQSLGQGLEFLIYFQGNSAPDKSGLPSDRFSAERTGGSVSTLTIQRTQQEDSAVYLCASSLALAGGPQYFGPGTRLTVL.

This clonotype was seen more than once but under ten times. The chain combines TRBV20-1 with TRBJ2-3; either TRBD1 or TRBD2 may fit D (5 bases each). V was cut by 4 bases and J by 2 bases, with 16 bases left in between. There are 15 residues in the CDR3. Germline loops: CDR1 DFQATT, CDR2 SNEGSKA (reference sequence). This CDR3 reads CSATVFSGTTDTQYF. Written as DNA, the CDR3 is TGCAGTGCTACAGTCTTTAGTGGGACCACAGATACGCAGTATTTT.

This clonotype was counted only a few times. The chain is built from TRBV18 and TRBJ2-2; no reliable D call. Looked up from germline, CDR1 is KGHSH and CDR2 is LQKENI. There are 17 residues in the CDR3. V lost 1 base and J 0 bases, leaving 12 bases between the germline ends. Here the CDR3 DNA reads TGTGCCAGCTCACCACTAAACCGGGCCTCGAACACCGGGGAGCTGTTTTTT. It encodes CASSPLNRASNTGELFF.

The chain uses TRBV12-3 or TRBV12-4 and TRBJ1-5, with D hard to call. CDR3 length: 16 amino acids. V was shortened by 3 bases and J by 4 bases, with 16 bases between the two germline ends. The CDR3 DNA is TGTGCCAGCAGTTTTAATACGGGCCGCGGAAATCAGCCCCAGCATTTT. It yields the protein CASSFNTGRGNQPQHF.

This clonotype was detected a few times. V is TRBV7-9 and J is TRBJ1-2; D may be TRBD1 (6 bases). Looked up from germline, CDR1 is SEHNR and CDR2 is FQNEAQ (reference sequence). The CDR3 covers 14 residues. The ends were cut back, 5 bases at V and 5 bases at J, with 15 bases in the middle. The CDR3 DNA sequence: TGTGCCAGCAGCCAGGGGACTAGGAAGTATGGCTACACCTTC. Translating it yields CASSQGTRKYGYTF.

This clonotype appeared a few times. The chain is built from TRBV27 and TRBJ1-2; possible D gene TRBD1, 5 bases. The CDR3 consists of 13 residues. The germline CDR1 and CDR2 sequences are MNHEY and SMNVEV (reference sequence). Deletions cut 5 bases from V and 6 bases from J, with 13 bases between. The CDR3 sequence: CASSPARAHGYTF. CDR3 DNA: TGTGCCAGCAGTCCCGCCAGGGCCCATGGCTACACCTTC.

This clonotype was observed a few times. The DNA of the CDR3 is TGTGCCAGCAGTTACCAAGGCAGTACCGTGGGGGCCAACGTCCTGACTTTC. This gives the protein CASSYQGSTVGANVLTF. The chain recombines TRBV6-2 or TRBV6-3 with TRBJ2-6, with D hard to call. Germline V CDR1 and CDR2: MNHEY, SVGEGT. This CDR3 has 17 amino acids. The ends were cut back, 2 bases at V and 4 bases at J, with 15 bases in the middle.

The rearrangement joins TRBV5-1 to TRBJ1-2, with 7 nucleotides matching TRBD1. Trimming removed 4 bases from V and 0 bases from J; junction bases left unmatched: 3. The CDR3 consists of 14 residues. Germline-derived CDR1 and CDR2 are SGHRS and YFSETQ. The CDR3 here is CASSAGGANYGYTF. The DNA of the CDR3 is TGCGCCAGCAGCGCAGGGGGGGCTAACTATGGCTACACCTTC.

This CDR3 is CASSGQGGEPNEQFF. DNA of the CDR3: TGTGCCAGCAGTGGCCAGGGGGGCGAACCCAATGAGCAGTTCTTC. The V and J genes are TRBV12-3 or TRBV12-4 and TRBJ2-1; perhaps TRBD1 as D (7 bases). This CDR3 contains 15 residues. V was clipped by 5 bases and J by 6 bases, with 17 bases between them.

The chain is built from TRBV12-3 or TRBV12-4 and TRBJ2-7; tentatively, D is TRBD2 (5 bases). The V end lost 3 bases, the J end lost 3 bases, and 9 bases lay between the germline ends. The CDR3 runs 13 residues. The CDR3 coding sequence is TGTGCCAGCAGTTTCGGGGATCTCTACGAGCAGTACTTC. Translated, it gives CASSFGDLYEQYF.

A few counts support this clonotype. This sequence joins TRBV6-1 and TRBJ2-7; 8 nucleotides match TRBD1. The CDR3 contains 15 residues. CDR1 MNHNS and CDR2 SASEGT come from the germline V gene. V shed 5 bases, J shed 3 bases, and the junction held 9 bases outside the gene matches. CDR3 region: CASSIPRQGSYEQYF. CDR3 sequence (DNA): TGTGCCAGCAGTATACCTCGACAGGGGAGCTACGAGCAGTACTTC.

The chain combines TRBV6-5 with TRBJ2-5, with a weak D call TRBD1 (6 bases). The CDR3 runs to 15 residues. Trimming cost V 0 bases and J 5 bases, with 13 bases left between them. The germline V gene encodes CDR1 MNHEY and CDR2 SVGAGI. CDR3 residues: CASSYSPGAQETQYF. CDR3 nucleotide sequence: TGTGCCAGCAGTTACTCACCAGGGGCTCAGGAGACCCAGTACTTC.

This clonotype was observed a handful of times. This sequence joins TRBV6-1 and TRBJ2-1; TRBD2 matches 8 bases. CDR1 and CDR2 from the germline V gene are MNHNS and SASEGT. The CDR3 spans 11 residues. V trimming: 1 base; J trimming: 14 bases; junction bases outside the gene matches: 1. CDR3 sequence reads: CASSEGGLEFF. The DNA of the CDR3 is TGTGCCAGCAGTGAAGGGGGACTAGAGTTCTTC.